These 18 T cell receptor beta chains originate from one sample sequenced in a study of shared clonotypes between healthy human individuals. Naive CD8 cells lacked CD45RO, underwent positive selection for CCR7 and left out terminally differentiated effector memory CD45RA+ cells. Clones were sequenced by immunoSEQ multiplex PCR, and TCRdb holds only the in-frame ones, with some missing. The table lists millions of clones, roughly 91% of them singletons. The material sequenced was naive CD8+ T cells from PBMCs. These TCRs come from a man aged 18 to 30 in good health. Some clones in this sample may be carry-over from other donors' samples.

The chain carries TRBV9 and TRBJ2-1; 10 nucleotides line up with TRBD2. Germline lookup yields CDR1 SGDLS and CDR2 YYNGEE. The CDR3 is made up of 16 amino acids. V shed 2 bases and J 7 bases; nucleotides not matched to a gene: 9. CDR3 nucleotides: TGTGCCAGCAGCGTCCCAGCGGGAGGGGGGCCTAATGAGCAGTTCTTC. Encoded protein: CASSVPAGGGPNEQFF. Complete variable domain (other parts from reference TRBV9 and TRBJ2-1): DSGVTQTPKHLITATGQRVTLRCSPRSGDLSVYWYQQSLDQGLQFLIQYYNGEERAKGNILERFSAQQFPDLHSELNLSSLELGDSALYFCASSVPAGGGPNEQFFGPGTRLTVL.

The V call is TRBV30, the J call TRBJ1-3; no firm D call. Between the trimmed V and J ends, which lost 0 bases and 9 bases, there was a span of 12 bases. Germline values: CDR1 GTSNPN, CDR2 SVGIG (reference sequence). This CDR3 contains 13 residues. This CDR3 is CAWSVSNRGTIYF. DNA for the CDR3: TGTGCCTGGAGTGTAAGCAATCGGGGCACCATATATTTT.

J is TRBJ1-1 and V is TRBV7-9; a weak D match, TRBD1 (5 bases). Germline lookup yields CDR1 SEHNR and CDR2 FQNEAQ (reference sequence). CDR3 length: 14 amino acids. The germline V and J ends were trimmed by 5 bases and 11 bases, with 21 bases remaining between them. The CDR3 region is CASSIRDWVDGAFF. CDR3 DNA: TGTGCCAGCAGCATTAGGGACTGGGTAGATGGGGCTTTCTTT.

The count of this clone is one. The rearrangement joins TRBV11-1 to TRBJ2-1, with 10 bases identical to TRBD1. This CDR3 is built from 16 residues. The germline V gene has CDR1 SGHAT and CDR2 FQDESV (reference sequence). V lost 3 bases and J lost 4; bases outside the gene matches: 6. The CDR3, as DNA: TGTGCCAGCAGCTTTCTCCGGGACAGGGGTTACAATGAGCAGTTCTTC. Its protein is CASSFLRDRGYNEQFF.

The chain joins TRBV30 to TRBJ2-7; D is unresolved. The CDR3 is 14 amino acids. Germline values: CDR1 GTSNPN, CDR2 SVGIG (reference sequence). V lost 1 base to trimming and J lost 6 bases, with 16 bases between them. The CDR3 DNA is TGTGCCTGGAGTGCCTTGCGGTGGCCCTTCGAGCAGTACTTC. It translates to CAWSALRWPFEQYF.

The V and J genes are TRBV4-1 and TRBJ1-4; D might be TRBD1 (6 bases). The CDR3 is made up of 16 amino acids. Trimming took off 1 base at V and 8 bases at J, with 17 bases between the two ends. Germline V gene data show CDR1 as MGHRA and CDR2 as YSYEKL. In DNA form, the CDR3 reads TGCGCCAGCAGCCAAGCCTTTCGTGGGGGCGGCGAAAAACTGTTTTTT. This encodes CASSQAFRGGGEKLFF.

The sample holds one count of this clone. V is TRBV9 and J is TRBJ2-7, with 9 bases lining up with TRBD2. Germline CDR1 is SGDLS and CDR2 is YYNGEE. With 0 bases clipped from V and 4 bases from J, the junction kept 8 bases outside the gene matches. The CDR3 covers 16 residues. CDR3 DNA sequence: TGTGCCAGCAGCGTAGGTAGCGGGGGCCCCAATTACGAGCAGTACTTC. Its translation: CASSVGSGGPNYEQYF.

The genes are TRBV4-1 and TRBJ2-7; TRBD2 matches at 10 bases. There are 16 residues in the CDR3. Germline V lookup: CDR1 MGHRA, CDR2 YSYEKL. With V trimmed by 1 base and J by 0 bases, 3 bases remained unmatched. The CDR3 coding sequence is TGCGCCAGCAGCCAAGGACTAGCGGGCTCCTCCTACGAGCAGTACTTC. Translated, it gives CASSQGLAGSSYEQYF.

This chain connects TRBV19 to TRBJ2-7; D is unclear. Germline V gene sequence: CDR1 LNHDA, CDR2 SQIVND (reference sequence). V was clipped by 4 bases and J by 0 bases, with 10 bases between them. CDR3 size: 14 residues. For the CDR3, the DNA is TGTGCCAGTAGTACCACGATACCCTCCTACGAGCAGTACTTC. Translation: CASSTTIPSYEQYF.

The V call is TRBV12-2, the J call TRBJ2-7; the table gives TRBD2 as D, unverified against the DNA. TRBV12-2 is shown as a pseudogene. CDR3 length equals 16 residues. CDR3 protein: CASRLALLRRPYEQYF. Here the CDR3 DNA reads TGTGCAAGTCGCTTAGCGCTTTTGCGGAGACCCTACGAGCAGTACTTC.

A note on this clone: The same CDR3 can be traced to other DNA sequences in this sample. The V gene is TRBV4-3, the J gene TRBJ1-5, with D unresolved. Germline CDR1 reads LGHNA; CDR2 reads YSLEER. V shed 1 base and J shed 4 bases, with 5 bases lying between them. The CDR3 length is 13 residues. The CDR3 DNA reads TGCGCCAGCAGCCAAGGTGGGAATCAGCCCCAGCATTTT. This sequence encodes CASSQGGNQPQHF.

The chain couples TRBV5-1 to TRBJ2-4; no clear D gene. The CDR3 runs to 15 residues. V dropped 0 bases and J dropped 1 base, with 8 bases sitting between them. Germline lookup yields CDR1 SGHRS and CDR2 YFSETQ. The CDR3, as DNA: TGCGCCAGCAGCTTGGGGCTGGGGGCCAAAAACATTCAGTACTTC. Translation: CASSLGLGAKNIQYF.

V gene TRBV9 combines with J gene TRBJ1-4; D is undetermined. V lost 3 bases and J lost 0, with 9 bases in between. The CDR3 sequence is 15 residues long. CDR1 is SGDLS and CDR2 is YYNGEE in the germline V gene. CDR3 sequence (DNA): TGTGCCAGCAGCGGAGACGGAACAACTAATGAAAAACTGTTTTTT. It codes for CASSGDGTTNEKLFF. The full variable domain, in which reference TRBV9 and TRBJ1-4 provide the parts outside the CDR3, is DSGVTQTPKHLITATGQRVTLRCSPRSGDLSVYWYQQSLDQGLQFLIQYYNGEERAKGNILERFSAQQFPDLHSELNLSSLELGDSALYFCASSGDGTTNEKLFFGSGTQLSVL.

This chain joins TRBV19 and TRBJ2-1; TRBD2 aligns across 9 bases. CDR1 LNHDA and CDR2 SQIVND come from the germline V gene (reference sequence). This CDR3 contains 14 residues. The V and J ends lost 6 bases and 9 bases, in that order; junction bases with no gene match: 9. This chain's CDR3 is CASSSGLALGEQFF. In DNA, the CDR3 is TGTGCCAGTAGCTCGGGACTAGCTTTAGGTGAGCAGTTCTTC.

The chain carries TRBV27 and TRBJ2-7, with TRBD2 matching over 8 bases. Germline V lookup: CDR1 MNHEY, CDR2 SMNVEV (reference sequence). V trimming: 3 bases; J trimming: 6 bases; junction bases outside the gene matches: 10. The CDR3 covers 15 residues. CDR3 sequence reads: CASSFLGLASFEQYF. The CDR3, as DNA: TGTGCCAGCAGTTTCCTCGGACTAGCTAGTTTCGAGCAGTACTTC.

V is TRBV28 and J is TRBJ2-7; D possibly corresponds to TRBD2 (7 bases). Germline V lookup: CDR1 MDHEN, CDR2 SYDVKM. This CDR3 has 13 residues. V was pared by 7 bases and J by 6 bases, with 16 bases between. For the CDR3, the DNA is TGTGCCAGCACTTGGACTAGGGGGAGCGAGCAGTACTTC. This gives the protein CASTWTRGSEQYF.

The chain is built from TRBV4-1 and TRBJ2-2, with 7 bases matching TRBD2. Losses at the gene ends were 4 bases for V and 0 bases for J; bases not matched to a gene: 8. Germline V gives CDR1 MGHRA, CDR2 YSYEKL. The length of the CDR3 is 17 residues. The CDR3 coding sequence is TGCGCCAGCAGCCCTCTACCTAGCGGCTCGAACACCGGGGAGCTGTTTTTT. Protein product: CASSPLPSGSNTGELFF.

In DNA form, the CDR3 reads TGTGCCAGCAGGCCGGTCAGGACGAACACTGAAGCTTTCTTT. This translates into CASRPVRTNTEAFF. The chain combines TRBV9 with TRBJ1-1; D is ambiguous. This CDR3 comprises 14 residues. Germline V gene sequence: CDR1 SGDLS, CDR2 YYNGEE. Trimming cost V 5 bases and J 1 base, with 12 bases left between them.